The next 20 T cell receptor beta chains were all read from a single sample in a study of metastatic and nonmetastatic thyroid tumors. No patient received treatment before thyroid surgery. Using MiXCR, TCRdb re-called clones from the PCR reads. The data show roughly 7,000 clones, with under 30% seen just once and roughly a fifth held by the top ten. Source material: tumor tissue. Receptors were obtained from a female donor with papillary thyroid cancer or a benign thyroid nodule (not recorded which). Some clones in this sample may be carry-over from other donors' samples.

By proportion, this clone is medium-sized. V and J are TRBV12-3 or TRBV12-4 and TRBJ2-2; 7 bases fit TRBD1. The length of the CDR3 is 15 residues. The V gene end was trimmed by 7 bases and the J gene end by 3 bases; junction bases not matched to a gene: 8. CDR3 bases: TGTGCCAGCAAACCGACAGGGACAGACACCGGGGAGCTGTTTTTT. Its translation is CASKPTGTDTGELFF.

The genes are TRBV27 and TRBJ2-7; a possible D gene is TRBD2 (6 bases). The CDR3 consists of 13 residues. Germline-derived CDR1 and CDR2 are MNHEY and SMNVEV (reference sequence). The germline V and J ends were trimmed by 5 bases and 5 bases, with 13 bases remaining between them. CDR3 sequence (DNA): TGTGCCAGCAGTCCCTCGGGAGTCCACGAGCAGTACTTC. Amino acids: CASSPSGVHEQYF.

The rearrangement joins TRBV11-1 to TRBJ2-1; 13 nucleotides agree with TRBD2. V lost 4 bases and J lost 5; bases outside the gene matches: 8. Germline CDR1 SGHAT, CDR2 FQDESV (reference sequence). The CDR3 contains 17 residues. The CDR3 loop reads CASSSPTGLAGDNEQFF. The CDR3 coding sequence is TGTGCCAGCAGCTCCCCAACAGGACTAGCGGGAGACAATGAGCAGTTCTTC.

This clone was picked up many times. The CDR3 sequence: CASRAEEAASYEKLFF. For the CDR3, the DNA is TGTGCCAGCAGAGCTGAGGAGGCAGCTTCGTACGAAAAACTGTTTTTT. The rearrangement links TRBV6-1 to TRBJ1-4, with D hard to call. V shed 6 bases and J shed 8 bases, with 22 bases lying between them. Per germline, CDR1 MNHNS and CDR2 SASEGT. This CDR3 comprises 16 residues.

The chain carries TRBV19 and TRBJ2-2; 9 nucleotides line up with TRBD1. Germline-derived CDR1 and CDR2 are LNHDA and SQIVND (reference sequence). V shed 10 bases and J 5 bases; nucleotides not matched to a gene: 14. The CDR3 runs 16 residues. CDR3 DNA: TGTGCCACCCCCCAGCCGGGACAGGGCCGTACCGGGGAGCTGTTTTTT. Its translation is CATPQPGQGRTGELFF.

To note about this clone: One end of the junction does not line up with germline, which may come from a read error. The V gene is TRBV6-2 or TRBV6-3, the J gene TRBJ1-2, with D unresolved. Germline V lookup: CDR1 MNHEY, CDR2 SVGEGT. The CDR3 length is 14 residues. The CDR3 here is CAISNLNRCYGYTF. The DNA of the CDR3 is TGTGCCATCAGTAACTTGAATCGGTGCTATGGCTACACCTTC.

The chain is built from TRBV5-1 and TRBJ2-2, with TRBD2 matching 11 bases. V gave up 2 bases and J gave up 1 base; unmatched junction bases: 1. CDR1 is SGHRS, CDR2 YFSETQ, per germline. CDR3 length: 16 amino acids. CDR3 coding DNA: TGCGCCAGCAGCTTTACTAGCGGGAGGAACACCGGGGAGCTGTTTTTT. Amino acids: CASSFTSGRNTGELFF.

The rearrangement joins TRBV6-7 to TRBJ1-2; 8 bases map to TRBD1. TRBV6-7 belongs to the ORF category, with a function that is uncertain. The ends lost 4 bases at V and 2 bases at J; junction bases unmatched: 6. The CDR3 length is 15 residues. The CDR3, as DNA: TGTGCCAGCAGTTCTCCGGGACAGGAGAACTATGGCTACACCTTC. Translating it yields CASSSPGQENYGYTF.

By sample share, this clone is medium-sized (0.01 to 0.1%). This rearrangement joins TRBV27 to TRBJ1-1; perhaps TRBD1 as D (5 bases). CDR3 length: 12 residues. V lost 6 bases and J 5 bases, leaving 10 bases between the germline ends. Looked up from germline, CDR1 is MNHEY and CDR2 is SMNVEV (reference sequence). The CDR3 protein is CASRGAATEAFF. In nucleotides, the CDR3 is TGTGCCAGCAGAGGGGCTGCGACTGAAGCTTTCTTT.

This clone was counted between two and nine times. The CDR3 nucleotides read TGTGCCAGCAGCCCGGATCCAGCTTCACCCCTCCACTTT. Translating it yields CASSPDPASPLHF. The genes are TRBV28 and TRBJ1-6; D remains unclear. The CDR3 runs 13 residues. Trimming stripped 6 bases from V and 9 bases from J, with 12 bases between. Per the germline V gene, CDR1 is MDHEN and CDR2 is SYDVKM.

The chain couples TRBV12-3 or TRBV12-4 to TRBJ1-5, with TRBD1 matching over 7 bases. This CDR3 contains 19 residues. Losses at the gene ends were 0 bases for V and 0 bases for J; bases not matched to a gene: 11. The CDR3 sequence is CASSLARDSYSVSNQPQHF. The DNA for the CDR3 is TGTGCCAGCAGTTTAGCCCGGGACAGTTACAGCGTTAGCAATCAGCCCCAGCATTTT.

This clone was detected a few times. The chain links TRBV10-1 to TRBJ2-7; 7 bases are shared with TRBD1. The CDR3 consists of 13 residues. V shed 5 bases and J 4 bases; nucleotides not matched to a gene: 5. In germline, CDR1 is WNHNN, CDR2 SYGVQD (reference sequence). The CDR3 coding sequence is TGCGCCAGCAGTTTCGGGACAGCGTACGAGCAGTACTTC. Its protein is CASSFGTAYEQYF.

Details on this clone: The junction and the germline gene differ at one end; a read error may be behind it. The chain carries TRBV5-1 and TRBJ2-7, with D hard to call. Per germline, CDR1 SGHRS and CDR2 YFSETQ. CDR3 size: 13 residues. The CDR3 region is CASSFLLSGPPNF. CDR3 in DNA: TGCGCCAGCAGCTTCCTACTTTCCGGGCCGCCCAACTTC.

V usage is TRBV4-3 and J usage is TRBJ2-7, with TRBD2 as a possible D gene (5 bases). This CDR3 is built from 14 residues. Germline lookup yields CDR1 LGHNA and CDR2 YSLEER. Deletions cut 0 bases from V and 3 bases from J, with 9 bases between. The CDR3: CASSQDLGDYEQYF. Here the CDR3 DNA reads TGCGCCAGCAGCCAAGATCTCGGGGACTACGAGCAGTACTTC.

This chain joins TRBV30 and TRBJ2-1; 9 bases map to TRBD1. The V gene's germline CDR1 is GTSNPN and CDR2 SVGIG (reference sequence). The ends lost 3 bases at V and 7 bases at J; junction bases unmatched: 10. The CDR3 has 15 residues. The CDR3 sequence is CAWRVGTGSKNEQFF. Here the CDR3 DNA reads TGTGCCTGGAGGGTTGGGACAGGGAGTAAGAATGAGCAGTTCTTC.

The genes are TRBV7-8 and TRBJ1-5; 8 bases fit TRBD1. Germline CDR1 is SGHVS and CDR2 is FQNEAQ. V was clipped by 1 base and J by 4 bases; unmatched bases: 3. This CDR3 region has 15 residues. The CDR3 DNA follows: TGTGCCAGCAGCTTAGAAAGGACAGGGAATCAGCCCCAGCATTTT. Its protein is CASSLERTGNQPQHF.

V gene TRBV7-9 combines with J gene TRBJ2-7; D gene unclear. V gave up 4 bases and J gave up 1 base, with 14 bases separating them. The germline CDR1 and CDR2 sequences are SEHNR and FQNEAQ (reference sequence). CDR3 size: 15 residues. The CDR3 loop reads CASSSYSDRSYEQYF. CDR3 bases: TGTGCCAGCAGCTCATATTCGGACCGGTCCTACGAGCAGTACTTC.

Within the sample, this clone is medium-sized. The chain has TRBV6-1 and TRBJ2-7; D is ambiguous. Germline assignment: CDR1 MNHNS and CDR2 SASEGT. This CDR3 spans 15 amino acids. V lost 2 bases and J lost 2, with 13 bases in between. The CDR3 DNA follows: TGTGCCAGCAGTGAAACAGCAACCCACACCTACGAGCAGTACTTC. It encodes CASSETATHTYEQYF.

The table lists this clone with a count of one. The chain is built from TRBV20-1 and TRBJ1-2; D is perhaps TRBD1 (6 bases). The V end lost 1 base, the J end lost 1 base, and 10 bases lay between the germline ends. CDR3 length: 14 amino acids. Germline V lookup: CDR1 DFQATT, CDR2 SNEGSKA (reference sequence). CDR3 sequence reads: CSARVGANNYGYTF. Here the CDR3 DNA reads TGCAGTGCTAGAGTGGGGGCTAATAACTATGGCTACACCTTC.

The chain joins TRBV6-2 or TRBV6-3 to TRBJ2-2; D may match TRBD1 or TRBD2 (5 bases each). V was clipped by 6 bases and J by 4 bases, with 18 bases between them. CDR3 length: 16 residues. Germline V gene sequence: CDR1 MNHEY, CDR2 SVGEGT. The CDR3 sequence is CASSQRGGRSTGELFF. For the CDR3, the DNA is TGTGCCAGCAGCCAAAGGGGCGGGCGGAGCACCGGGGAGCTGTTTTTT.